This entry lists 25 T cell receptor beta chains sequenced from one sample in a study of blood T cell repertoires in COVID-19. Some clones are missing from TCRdb's copy, which holds only in-frame ones; the method was immunoSEQ multiplex PCR. The table shows over 55,000 clones, with 70% to 90% occurring only once. Material for sequencing was peripheral blood. These receptors all come from a man aged 45-60 years with acute or convalescent COVID-19.

The rearrangement joins TRBV3-1 (or the pseudogene TRBV3-2) to TRBJ1-5, with TRBD1 identical over 8 bases. Germline loops: CDR1 LGHDT, CDR2 YNNKEL (reference sequence). Trimming took 6 bases from V and 2 from J; bases not matched to a gene: 6. The CDR3 length is 15 residues. The CDR3 DNA follows: TGTGCCAGCAGTGTCGGACAGGGCGGCAATCAGCCCCAGCATTTT. This translates into CASSVGQGGNQPQHF.

The CDR3 sequence is CASSRGAGTGELFF. In DNA, the CDR3 is TGTGCCAGCTCACGGGGGGCCGGCACCGGGGAGCTGTTTTTT. This chain uses TRBV28 with TRBJ2-2; tentatively, D is TRBD2 (7 bases). Trimming pared 8 bases from V and 4 bases from J, leaving 14 bases between. Per germline, CDR1 MDHEN and CDR2 SYDVKM. The CDR3 extends over 14 amino acids.

The V call is TRBV5-1, the J call TRBJ1-3, with D tentatively TRBD1 (5 bases). CDR1 and CDR2 (germline): SGHRS, YFSETQ. CDR3 length: 14 residues. Trimming removed 5 bases from V and 2 bases from J, with 11 bases in between. Written as DNA, the CDR3 is TGCGCCAGCAGTCTGGGGGGGACTGGAAACACCATATATTTT. It codes for CASSLGGTGNTIYF.

The chain has TRBV6-6 and TRBJ1-5, with D perhaps TRBD1 (6 bases). The germline V gene has CDR1 MNHNY and CDR2 SVGAGI (reference sequence). V was clipped by 6 bases and J by 3 bases, with 15 bases between them. The CDR3 sequence is 15 residues long. DNA of the CDR3: TGTGCCAGCAGCCCCAGGGGCGAGGTCAATCAGCCCCAGCATTTT. It translates to CASSPRGEVNQPQHF.

In its sample, this clone was seen a few times. The chain links TRBV29-1 to TRBJ2-7, with TRBD1 identical over 9 bases. Germline CDR1 and CDR2: SQVTM and ANQGSEA. Unmatched junction bases numbered 4, after V lost 4 bases and J lost 0 bases. The CDR3 is made up of 14 amino acids. The CDR3: CSVVDRGGSYEQYF. Written as DNA, the CDR3 is TGCAGCGTTGTGGACAGGGGAGGCTCCTACGAGCAGTACTTC.

This chain joins TRBV23-1 and TRBJ2-1; D unresolved. TRBV23-1 belongs to the ORF category, with a function that is uncertain. Trimming cost V 5 bases and J 3 bases, with 17 bases left between them. The CDR3 is made up of 16 amino acids. The CDR3 region has the DNA TGCGCCAGCAGTACCTACAAGAGACTTATCTACAATGAGCAGTTCTTC. Its translation: CASSTYKRLIYNEQFF.

This clone was seen more than once but under ten times. The chain recombines TRBV5-5 with TRBJ1-5; 9 nucleotides align to TRBD1. CDR1 is SGHKS and CDR2 is YYEKEE in the germline V gene (reference sequence). V shed 3 bases, J shed 0 bases, and the junction held 1 base outside the gene matches. The length of the CDR3 is 15 residues. This chain's CDR3 is CASSWTGDSNQPQHF. The CDR3 nucleotides read TGTGCCAGCAGCTGGACAGGGGATAGCAATCAGCCCCAGCATTTT.

The V call is TRBV27, the J call TRBJ2-7; D possibly corresponds to TRBD2 (5 bases). Trimming stripped 4 bases from V and 7 bases from J, with 14 bases between. Germline CDR1 MNHEY, CDR2 SMNVEV (reference sequence). This CDR3 is 13 amino acids long. This CDR3 is CASSWKLGGEQYV. DNA for the CDR3: TGTGCCAGCAGTTGGAAACTAGGCGGGGAGCAGTACGTC.

J is TRBJ1-6 and V is TRBV14; 7 bases are a match to TRBD1. The CDR3 consists of 18 residues. Trimming removed 1 base from V and 3 bases from J; junction bases left unmatched: 9. Germline CDR1 SGHDN, CDR2 FVKESK. The CDR3 region has the DNA TGTGCCAGCAGCCAAGGACAGGGATCGATAAACTATAATTCACCCCTCCACTTT. It encodes CASSQGQGSINYNSPLHF.

The DNA of the CDR3 is TGTGCCAGCAGCCCCAGGACAGGGTGGTATGGCTACACCTTC. It yields the protein CASSPRTGWYGYTF. The rearrangement uses TRBV27 and TRBJ1-2; 8 bases agree with TRBD1. After removal of 6 bases from V and 5 bases from J, the junction contained 8 bases not matched to a gene. Germline-derived CDR1 and CDR2 are MNHEY and SMNVEV (reference sequence). CDR3 length equals 14 residues.

The chain employs TRBV30 and TRBJ1-2, with D perhaps TRBD1 (5 bases). Per germline, CDR1 GTSNPN and CDR2 SVGIG (reference sequence). Trimming left V 2 bases short and J 8 bases short, with 15 bases between. The CDR3 spans 13 residues. The CDR3 loop reads CAWSSGGSRGYTF. CDR3 sequence (DNA): TGTGCCTGGAGTAGCGGGGGTTCTAGGGGCTACACCTTC.

In its sample, this clone was seen once. The rearrangement joins TRBV28 to TRBJ1-2, with D perhaps TRBD1 (5 bases). Germline CDR1 is MDHEN and CDR2 is SYDVKM. CDR3 size: 18 residues. V dropped 6 bases and J dropped 3 bases, with 26 bases sitting between them. The CDR3 DNA reads TGTGCCAGCAGCGGCCCCGGGACTTCAATTTACGGGGACTATGGCTACACCTTC. This gives the protein CASSGPGTSIYGDYGYTF.

This clone is a singleton in its sample. V usage is TRBV19 and J usage is TRBJ1-1; D is perhaps TRBD1 (6 bases). V was shortened by 7 bases and J by 5 bases, with 11 bases between the two germline ends. The CDR3 covers 12 residues. The V gene's germline CDR1 is LNHDA and CDR2 SQIVND (reference sequence). The CDR3 spells CASTTDRTEAFF. Here the CDR3 DNA reads TGTGCCAGTACCACCGACAGGACTGAAGCTTTCTTT.

This clone was recorded once. The rearrangement links TRBV2 to TRBJ2-7; D is ambiguous. The CDR3 consists of 12 residues. Germline lookup yields CDR1 SNHLY and CDR2 FYNNEI. The V gene lost 5 bases and the J gene lost 3 bases, with 8 bases spanning the gap. DNA of the CDR3: TGTGCCAGCAGTTATAGCAGCTACGAGCAGTACGTC. Protein: CASSYSSYEQYV.

V is TRBV2 and J is TRBJ2-7; a possible D gene is TRBD2 (5 bases). The CDR3 extends over 13 amino acids. Germline CDR1 reads SNHLY; CDR2 reads FYNNEI. The CDR3 region is CASSVDRQWEKHV. The DNA for the CDR3 is TGTGCCAGCAGTGTCGATCGGCAGTGGGAGAAGCACGTC.

The chain recombines TRBV9 with TRBJ2-1; TRBD1 might be the D (5 bases). Germline V gene lookup returns CDR1 SGDLS and CDR2 YYNGEE. V was clipped by 6 bases and J by 1 base, with 17 bases between them. The CDR3 consists of 16 residues. CDR3 in DNA: TGTGCCAGCACCCTAGGGGTCTGGGCGTCCTACAATGAGCAGTTCTTC. Protein product: CASTLGVWASYNEQFF.

This chain links TRBV19 with TRBJ2-5; possibly TRBD2 for D (7 bases). CDR3 size: 14 residues. V gave up 5 bases and J gave up 7 bases, with 17 bases separating them. CDR1 is LNHDA, CDR2 SQIVND, per germline (reference sequence). The CDR3, as DNA: TGTGCCAGTAGTGAGGTACAGGGAGGGGGGACCCAGTACTTC. Residues: CASSEVQGGGTQYF.

The chain has TRBV7-2 and TRBJ2-5; D perhaps matches TRBD1 (5 bases). Per the germline V gene, CDR1 is SGHTA and CDR2 is FQGNSA. V was pared by 5 bases and J by 5 bases, with 12 bases between. The CDR3 sequence is 13 residues long. CDR3 protein: CASSPRAGETQYF. CDR3 nucleotide sequence: TGTGCCAGCAGCCCCAGGGCCGGGGAGACCCAGTACTTC.

This clone showed up just a few times. The CDR3 DNA follows: TGTGCCACCAGTGACGCTACCGGGACAGGGACAAACATTCAGTACTTC. It specifies CATSDATGTGTNIQYF. J is TRBJ2-4 and V is TRBV24-1; 9 bases align to TRBD1. After removal of 4 bases from V and 6 bases from J, the junction contained 9 bases not matched to a gene. Germline CDR1 KGHDR, CDR2 SFDVKD. The CDR3 totals 16 residues.

The chain recombines TRBV29-1 with TRBJ2-7, with a tentative D call TRBD2 (6 bases). The germline V and J ends were trimmed by 5 bases and 4 bases, with 12 bases remaining between them. Germline CDR1 is SQVTM and CDR2 is ANQGSEA. The CDR3 extends over 12 amino acids. CDR3 in amino acids: CSVFLGTYEQYF. In nucleotides, the CDR3 is TGCAGCGTTTTCCTGGGGACTTACGAGCAGTACTTC.

The chain has TRBV5-4 and TRBJ2-7; D may be TRBD1 (5 bases). The V and J ends lost 4 bases and 1 base respectively, with 12 bases between them. There are 14 residues in the CDR3. Germline V CDR1 and CDR2: SGHNT, YYREEE (reference sequence). CDR3 protein: CASSTQDPSYEQYF. The CDR3 DNA is TGTGCCAGCAGCACACAGGACCCATCCTACGAGCAGTACTTC.

This clone came up once. The V and J genes are TRBV19 and TRBJ1-5, with a tentative D call TRBD1 (5 bases). Germline CDR1 reads LNHDA; CDR2 reads SQIVND (reference sequence). This CDR3 has 20 amino acids. The V end was cut by 1 base, the J end by 2 bases, with 24 bases between. The CDR3 DNA is TGTGCCAGTAGTATAGCGGTGTACAGGCTCACGGGGGATGGCAATCAGCCCCAGCATTTT. Amino acid sequence: CASSIAVYRLTGDGNQPQHF.

The rearrangement links TRBV4-1 to TRBJ1-3; D is unclear. Trimming removed 4 bases at V and 3 bases at J, with 13 bases between. CDR1 and CDR2 from the germline V gene are MGHRA and YSYEKL. The CDR3 spans 15 residues. The CDR3 DNA sequence: TGCGCCAGCAGCCCCTCCCCGGGTTTTGGAAACACCATATATTTT. Translated: CASSPSPGFGNTIYF.

CDR3 in amino acids: CASSATGDGNTIYF. The CDR3 nucleotides read TGTGCCAGCAGTGCGACAGGGGATGGAAACACCATATATTTT. The chain combines TRBV2 with TRBJ1-3, with TRBD1 identical over 8 bases. Losses at the gene ends were 4 bases for V and 3 bases for J; bases not matched to a gene: 2. CDR1 is SNHLY and CDR2 is FYNNEI in the germline V gene. The CDR3 covers 14 residues.

The rearrangement joins TRBV7-6 to TRBJ2-1; 10 bases align to TRBD1. The CDR3 length is 15 residues. Germline assignment: CDR1 SGHVS and CDR2 FNYEAQ. V trimming: 4 bases; J trimming: 3 bases; junction bases outside the gene matches: 3. CDR3 amino acids: CASSWGDRGYNEQFF. The CDR3 DNA sequence: TGTGCCAGCAGCTGGGGGGACAGGGGCTACAATGAGCAGTTCTTC.